The clone carrying this T cell receptor beta chain was seen a few times. Other DNA sequences in the same sample also yield this CDR3. The source of the sample is a study of shared clonotypes between healthy human individuals. Deep was the level at which the assay was run. Produced via immunoSEQ multiplex PCR; TCRdb's table is partial and in-frame only. The sample has about 2.2 million clones, more than 85% seen once. Naive CD8 cells, CD45RO-negative and positively selected for CCR7, excluded terminally differentiated effector memory CD45RA+ cells. The CDR3 sequence is 12 residues long. The germline gives CDR1 MGHDK, CDR2 SYGVNS. V was shortened by 3 bases and J by 2 bases, with 4 bases between the two germline ends.

This TCR was sampled from a man in his late teens or twenties in good health. Some clones in this sample may be carry-over from other donors' samples. Material for sequencing was naive CD8+ T cells from PBMCs. V gene TRBV25-1 combines with J gene TRBJ2-5; D is ambiguous. The CDR3 DNA reads TGTGCCAGCAGTGACCTACAAGAGACCCAGTACTTC. Translated, it gives CASSDLQETQYF. The full variable domain, completed using reference TRBV25-1 and TRBJ2-5, is EADIYQTPRYLVIGTGKKITLECSQTMGHDKMYWYQQDPGMELHLIHYSYGVNSTEKGDLSSESTVSRIRTEHFPLTLESARPSHTSQYLCASSDLQETQYFGPGTRLLVL.